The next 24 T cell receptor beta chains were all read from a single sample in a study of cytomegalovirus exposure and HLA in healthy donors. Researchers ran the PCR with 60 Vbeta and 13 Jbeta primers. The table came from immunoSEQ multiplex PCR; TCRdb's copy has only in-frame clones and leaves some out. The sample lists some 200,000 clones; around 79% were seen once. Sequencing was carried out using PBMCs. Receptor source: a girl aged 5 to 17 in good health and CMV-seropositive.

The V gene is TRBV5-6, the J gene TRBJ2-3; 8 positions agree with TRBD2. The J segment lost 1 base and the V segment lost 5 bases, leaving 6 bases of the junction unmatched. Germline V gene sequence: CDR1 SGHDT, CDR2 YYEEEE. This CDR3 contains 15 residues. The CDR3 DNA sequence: TGTGCCAGCAGTCTCGGGGGGGGGCGCACAGATACGCAGTATTTT. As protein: CASSLGGGRTDTQYF.

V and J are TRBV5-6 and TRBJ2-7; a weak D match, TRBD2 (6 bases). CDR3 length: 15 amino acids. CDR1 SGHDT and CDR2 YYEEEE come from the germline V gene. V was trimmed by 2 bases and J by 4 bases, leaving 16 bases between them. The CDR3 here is CASSFVGGPPYEQYF. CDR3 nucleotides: TGTGCCAGCAGCTTCGTGGGGGGACCTCCTTACGAGCAGTACTTC. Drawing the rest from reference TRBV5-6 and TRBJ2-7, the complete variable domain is DAGVTQSPTHLIKTRGQQVTLRCSPKSGHDTVSWYQQALGQGPQFIFQYYEEEERQRGNFPDRFSGHQFPNYSSELNVNALLLGDSALYLCASSFVGGPPYEQYFGPGTRLTVT.

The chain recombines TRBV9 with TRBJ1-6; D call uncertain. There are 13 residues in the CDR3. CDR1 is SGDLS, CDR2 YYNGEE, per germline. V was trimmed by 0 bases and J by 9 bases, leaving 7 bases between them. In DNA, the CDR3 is TGTGCCAGCAGCGTAGCCGGGGTTTCACCCCTCCACTTT. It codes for CASSVAGVSPLHF.

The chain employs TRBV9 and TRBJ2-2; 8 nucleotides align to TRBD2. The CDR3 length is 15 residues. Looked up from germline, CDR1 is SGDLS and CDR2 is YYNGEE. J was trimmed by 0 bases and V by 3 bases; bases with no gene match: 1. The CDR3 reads CASSAGLANTGELFF. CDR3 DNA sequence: TGTGCCAGCAGCGCGGGACTAGCGAACACCGGGGAGCTGTTTTTT.

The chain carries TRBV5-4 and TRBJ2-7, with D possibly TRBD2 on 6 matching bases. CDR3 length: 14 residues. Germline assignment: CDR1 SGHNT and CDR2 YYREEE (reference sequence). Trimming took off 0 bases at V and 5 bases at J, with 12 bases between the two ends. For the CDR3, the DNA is TGTGCCAGCAGCTTGGATGGTGGCGGGAACGAGCAGTACTTC. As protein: CASSLDGGGNEQYF.

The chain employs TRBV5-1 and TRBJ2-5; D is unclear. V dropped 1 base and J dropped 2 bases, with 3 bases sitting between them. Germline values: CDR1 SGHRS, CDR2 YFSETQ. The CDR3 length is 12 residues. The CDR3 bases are TGCGCCAGCAGCTTGACACAAGAGACCCAGTACTTC. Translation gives CASSLTQETQYF.

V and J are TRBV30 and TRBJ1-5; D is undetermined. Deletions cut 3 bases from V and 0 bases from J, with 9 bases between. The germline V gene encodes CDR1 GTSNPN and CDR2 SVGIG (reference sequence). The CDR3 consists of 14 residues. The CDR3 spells CAWSNDNSNQPQHF. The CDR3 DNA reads TGTGCCTGGAGCAACGACAATAGCAATCAGCCCCAGCATTTT.

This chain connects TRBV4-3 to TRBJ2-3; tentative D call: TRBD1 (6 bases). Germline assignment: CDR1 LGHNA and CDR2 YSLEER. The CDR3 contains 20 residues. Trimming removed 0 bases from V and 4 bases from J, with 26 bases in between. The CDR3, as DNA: TGCGCCAGCAGCCAAGATAGGTGGCAGGGGAGCCTGTGGGACGCAGATACGCAGTATTTT. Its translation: CASSQDRWQGSLWDADTQYF.

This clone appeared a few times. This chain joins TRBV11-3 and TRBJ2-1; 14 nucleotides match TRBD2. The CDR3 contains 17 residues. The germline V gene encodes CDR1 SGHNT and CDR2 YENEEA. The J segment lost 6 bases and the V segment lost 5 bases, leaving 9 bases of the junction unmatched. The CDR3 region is CASSPPRGTSGGNEQFF. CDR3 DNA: TGTGCCAGCAGCCCACCCCGAGGGACTAGCGGGGGCAATGAGCAGTTCTTC.

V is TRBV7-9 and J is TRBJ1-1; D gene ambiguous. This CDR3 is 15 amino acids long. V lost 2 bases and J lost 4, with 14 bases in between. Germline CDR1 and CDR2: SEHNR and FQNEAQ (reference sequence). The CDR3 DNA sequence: TGTGCCAGCAGCTTAAGAGACAATTTGGGCACTGAAGCTTTCTTT. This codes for CASSLRDNLGTEAFF.

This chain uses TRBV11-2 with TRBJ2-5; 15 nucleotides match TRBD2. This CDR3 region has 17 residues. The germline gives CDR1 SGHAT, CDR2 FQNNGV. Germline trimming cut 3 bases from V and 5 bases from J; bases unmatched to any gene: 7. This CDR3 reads CASSFGTSGGFWETQYF. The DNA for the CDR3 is TGTGCCAGCAGCTTCGGGACTAGCGGGGGGTTTTGGGAGACCCAGTACTTC.

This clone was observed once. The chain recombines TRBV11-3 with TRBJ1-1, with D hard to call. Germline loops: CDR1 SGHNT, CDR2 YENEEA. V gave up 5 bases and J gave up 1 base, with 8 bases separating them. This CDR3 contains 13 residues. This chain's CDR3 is CASSAQKNTEAFF. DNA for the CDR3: TGTGCCAGCAGCGCACAGAAGAACACTGAAGCTTTCTTT.

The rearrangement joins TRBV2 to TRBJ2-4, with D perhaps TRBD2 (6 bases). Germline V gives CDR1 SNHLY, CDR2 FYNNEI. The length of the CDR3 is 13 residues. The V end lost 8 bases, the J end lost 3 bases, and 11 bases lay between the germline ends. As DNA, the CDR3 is TGTGCCAGCGCAGTGGGGGGCAAAAACATTCAGTACTTC. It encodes CASAVGGKNIQYF. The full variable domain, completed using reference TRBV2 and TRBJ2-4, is EPEVTQTPSHQVTQMGQEVILRCVPISNHLYFYWYRQILGQKVEFLVSFYNNEISEKSEIFDDQFSVERPDGSNFTLKIRSTKLEDSAMYFCASAVGGKNIQYFGAGTRLSVL.

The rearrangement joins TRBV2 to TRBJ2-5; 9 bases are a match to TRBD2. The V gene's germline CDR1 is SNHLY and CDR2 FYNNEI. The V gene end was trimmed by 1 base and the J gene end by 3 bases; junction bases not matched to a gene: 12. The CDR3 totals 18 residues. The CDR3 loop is CASSEDGGVAGDKETQYF. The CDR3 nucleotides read TGTGCCAGCAGTGAAGACGGGGGGGTAGCGGGGGACAAAGAGACCCAGTACTTC.

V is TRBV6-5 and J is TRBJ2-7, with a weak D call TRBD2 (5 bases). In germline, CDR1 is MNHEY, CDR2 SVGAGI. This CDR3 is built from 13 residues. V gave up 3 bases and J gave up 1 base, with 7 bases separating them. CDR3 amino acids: CASSYEGSYEQYF. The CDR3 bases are TGTGCCAGCAGTTATGAGGGTTCCTACGAGCAGTACTTC.

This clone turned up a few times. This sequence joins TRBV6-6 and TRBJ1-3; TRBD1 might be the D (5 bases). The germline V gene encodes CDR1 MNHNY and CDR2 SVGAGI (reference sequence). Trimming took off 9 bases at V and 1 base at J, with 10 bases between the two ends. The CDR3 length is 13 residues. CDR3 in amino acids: CASLRVSGNTIYF. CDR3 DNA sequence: TGTGCCAGTCTCAGGGTTTCTGGAAACACCATATATTTT.

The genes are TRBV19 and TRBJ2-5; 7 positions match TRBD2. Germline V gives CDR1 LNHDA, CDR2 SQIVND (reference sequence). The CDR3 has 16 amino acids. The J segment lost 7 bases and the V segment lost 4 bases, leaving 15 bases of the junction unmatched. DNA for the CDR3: TGTGCCAGTAGTACGACAAAGATGGGGCTAGCGGCGACCCAGTACTTC. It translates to CASSTTKMGLAATQYF.

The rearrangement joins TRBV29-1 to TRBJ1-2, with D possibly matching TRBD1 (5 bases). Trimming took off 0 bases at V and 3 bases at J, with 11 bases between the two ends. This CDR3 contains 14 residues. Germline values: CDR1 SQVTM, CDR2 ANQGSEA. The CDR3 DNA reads TGCAGCGTTGAAGATCAGGGCAGGGACTATGGCTACACCTTC. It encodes CSVEDQGRDYGYTF.

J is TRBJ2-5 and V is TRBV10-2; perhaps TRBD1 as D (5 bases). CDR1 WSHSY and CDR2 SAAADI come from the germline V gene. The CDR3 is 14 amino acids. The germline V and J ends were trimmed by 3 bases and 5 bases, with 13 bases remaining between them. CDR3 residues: CASSDWGRYETQYF. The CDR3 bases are TGCGCCAGCAGTGATTGGGGCCGGTACGAGACCCAGTACTTC.

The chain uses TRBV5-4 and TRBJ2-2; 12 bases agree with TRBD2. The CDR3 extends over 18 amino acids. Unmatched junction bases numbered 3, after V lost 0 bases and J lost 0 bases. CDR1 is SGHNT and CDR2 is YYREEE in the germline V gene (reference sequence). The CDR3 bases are TGTGCCAGCAGCTTGGGGTCTAGCGGGGGGGCGAACACCGGGGAGCTGTTTTTT. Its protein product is CASSLGSSGGANTGELFF. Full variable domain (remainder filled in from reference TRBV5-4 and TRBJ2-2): ETGVTQSPTHLIKTRGQQVTLRCSSQSGHNTVSWYQQALGQGPQFIFQYYREEENGRGNFPPRFSGLQFPNYSSELNVNALELDDSALYLCASSLGSSGGANTGELFFGEGSRLTVL.

CDR3 residues: CASSPGSDRSYGYTF. The CDR3, as DNA: TGTGCCAGCTCACCTGGCTCGGACAGGAGCTATGGCTACACCTTC. This chain uses TRBV18 with TRBJ1-2; 7 nucleotides line up with TRBD1. There are 15 residues in the CDR3. Germline CDR1 KGHSH, CDR2 LQKENI. V lost 3 bases to trimming and J lost 4 bases; unmatched junction nucleotides: 8.

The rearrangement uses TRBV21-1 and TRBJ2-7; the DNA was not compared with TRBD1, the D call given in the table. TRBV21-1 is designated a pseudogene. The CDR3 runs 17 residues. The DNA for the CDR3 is TGTGCCAGCAGCAAAAGGTCCCGGGACAGGGACACCTACGAGCAGTACTTC. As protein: CASSKRSRDRDTYEQYF.

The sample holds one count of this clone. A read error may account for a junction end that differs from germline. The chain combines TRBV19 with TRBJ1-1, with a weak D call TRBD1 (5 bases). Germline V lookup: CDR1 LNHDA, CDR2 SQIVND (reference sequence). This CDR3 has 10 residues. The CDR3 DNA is TGTGCCAGTAGTACCGCCGGGACTCTCTTT. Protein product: CASSTAGTLF.

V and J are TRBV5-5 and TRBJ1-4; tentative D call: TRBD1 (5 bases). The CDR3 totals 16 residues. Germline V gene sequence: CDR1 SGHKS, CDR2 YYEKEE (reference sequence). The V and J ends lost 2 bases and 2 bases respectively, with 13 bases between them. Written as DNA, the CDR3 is TGTGCCAGCAGCTTAAACAGGCCCGGGACTAATGAAAAACTGTTTTTT. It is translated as CASSLNRPGTNEKLFF. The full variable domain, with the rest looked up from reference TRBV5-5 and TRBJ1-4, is DAGVTQSPTHLIKTRGQQVTLRCSPISGHKSVSWYQQVLGQGPQFIFQYYEKEERGRGNFPDRFSARQFPNYSSELNVNALLLGDSALYLCASSLNRPGTNEKLFFGSGTQLSVL.